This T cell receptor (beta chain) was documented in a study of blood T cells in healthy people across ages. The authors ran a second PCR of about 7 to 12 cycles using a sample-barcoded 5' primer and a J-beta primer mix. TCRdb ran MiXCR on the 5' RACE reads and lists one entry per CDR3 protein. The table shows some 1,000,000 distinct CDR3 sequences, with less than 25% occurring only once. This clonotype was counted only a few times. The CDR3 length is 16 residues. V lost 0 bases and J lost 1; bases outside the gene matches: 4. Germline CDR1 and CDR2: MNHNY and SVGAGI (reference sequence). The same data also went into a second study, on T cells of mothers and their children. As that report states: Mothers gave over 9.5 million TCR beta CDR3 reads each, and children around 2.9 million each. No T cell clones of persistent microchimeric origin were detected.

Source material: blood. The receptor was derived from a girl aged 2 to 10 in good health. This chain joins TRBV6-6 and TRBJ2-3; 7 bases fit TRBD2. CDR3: CASSYSSLAGTDTQYF. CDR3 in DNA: TGTGCCAGCAGTTACTCGTCCCTAGCGGGCACAGATACGCAGTATTTT.